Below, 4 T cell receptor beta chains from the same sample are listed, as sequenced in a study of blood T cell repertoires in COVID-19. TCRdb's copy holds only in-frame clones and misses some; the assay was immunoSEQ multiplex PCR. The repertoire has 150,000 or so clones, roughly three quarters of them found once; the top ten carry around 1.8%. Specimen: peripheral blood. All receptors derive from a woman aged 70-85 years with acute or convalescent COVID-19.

CDR3 sequence: CASLHAKQGWSYNSPLHF. DNA for the CDR3: TGTGCCAGCCTCCATGCTAAACAGGGTTGGTCCTATAATTCACCCCTCCACTTT. The chain combines TRBV6-8 with TRBJ1-6; a possible D gene is TRBD1 (6 bases). V lost 8 bases and J 1 base, leaving 21 bases between the germline ends. This CDR3 has 18 residues. The germline V gene encodes CDR1 MNHGY and CDR2 SAAAGT.

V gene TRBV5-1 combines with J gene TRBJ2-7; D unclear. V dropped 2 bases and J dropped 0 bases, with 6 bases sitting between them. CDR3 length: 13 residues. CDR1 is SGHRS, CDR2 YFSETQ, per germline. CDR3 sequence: CASSFVSSYEQYF. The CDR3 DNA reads TGCGCCAGCAGCTTTGTCAGCTCCTACGAGCAGTACTTC.

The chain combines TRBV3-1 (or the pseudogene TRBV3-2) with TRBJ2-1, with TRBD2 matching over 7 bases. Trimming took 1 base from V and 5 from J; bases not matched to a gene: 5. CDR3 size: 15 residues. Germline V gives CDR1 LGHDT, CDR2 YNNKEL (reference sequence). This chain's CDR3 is CASSQVIGRNNEQFF. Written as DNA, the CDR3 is TGTGCCAGCAGCCAAGTAATCGGGAGGAACAATGAGCAGTTCTTC.

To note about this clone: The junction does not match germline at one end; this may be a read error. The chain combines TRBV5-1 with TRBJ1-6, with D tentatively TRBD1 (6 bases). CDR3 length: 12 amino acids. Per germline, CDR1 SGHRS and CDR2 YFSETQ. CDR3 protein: CASTDRNSPLHF. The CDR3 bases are TGCGCCAGCACCGACAGGAATTCCCCCCTCCACTTT.